The clone carrying this T cell receptor (beta chain) was seen only a few times. Its target is unknown. This record belongs to a study of human T cells and chemical hapten exposure. Broader study findings: The donors suffered from alopecia, so their immune response may not match that of healthy people.

Time point: patch test 3, about 24 weeks after DPC sensitization. Noted treatment: therapeutic diphenylcyclopropenone sensitization with weekly scalp DPC. MiXCR was run by TCRdb on the RACE reads, yielding one entry per CDR3 protein. The sample consists of about 160,000 distinct CDR3 sequences, 28% of them appearing once. CDR1 is LGHNA, CDR2 YNFKEQ, per germline. Trimming pared 0 bases from V and 2 bases from J, leaving 7 bases between. CDR3 size: 14 residues. The genes are TRBV4-2 and TRBJ2-5; D is uncertain. This clonotype was sampled from a woman younger than 35 with alopecia areata. Some clones in this sample may be carry-over from other donors' samples. This specimen was whole blood, taken in connection with sensitization to the hapten diphenylcyclopropenone (DPC). CDR3 DNA: TGTGCCAGCAGCCAAGATCCTTCACAAGAGACCCAGTACTTC. Translating it yields CASSQDPSQETQYF.